The present TCR beta chain was sequenced within a study of shared clonotypes between healthy human individuals. Sequencing was performed with immunoSEQ multiplex PCR; in TCRdb, only in-frame clones are kept and a portion is missing. The profile shows about 680,000 clones, less than 80% of them singletons. This clone was found many times. Germline CDR1 MRHNA, CDR2 SNTAGT. The junction had 9 bases not matched to a gene; V was cut back by 6 bases and J by 2 bases. The CDR3 has 15 amino acids. This rearrangement joins TRBV6-4 to TRBJ2-5, with 7 bases matching TRBD1. What was sequenced was memory CD4+ T cells sorted from blood. Regarding subset: CD45RA-negative fraction. The TCR sequence derives from a woman in her 30s in good health. CDR3 residues: CASRSGTDVQETQYF. CDR3 DNA sequence: TGTGCCAGCAGGAGTGGGACAGACGTTCAAGAGACCCAGTACTTC.